These T cell receptor beta chains were read from a single sample in a study of post-analysis software for immune sequencing data. TCRdb itself ran the PCR reads through MiXCR, one entry per CDR3 protein. The repertoire consists of about 160,000 distinct CDR3 sequences, with 35% to 40% occurring once and the leading ten covering 25% to 35%. Sample: blood, taken after autologous hematopoietic stem cell transplantation. All receptors derive from a girl aged 10-17 years with multiple sclerosis. Each CDR3 is given with its conserved first and last residue. The D gene is left open where the match is weak. Size is omitted from some rows. Given values are once, few, many or a class for expanded clones.

cdr3_length	v_call	j_call	d_call	clone_size	cdr3_aa	cdr3_nt
14	TRBV7-9	TRBJ2-5	NA	NA	CASSFDSFQETQYF	TGTGCCAGCAGCTTTGACAGCTTCCAAGAGACCCAGTACTTC
10	TRBV29-1	TRBJ2-3	NA	NA	CSVIADTQYF	TGCAGCGTCATAGCAGATACGCAGTATTTT
15	TRBV6-1	TRBJ2-7	NA	many	CASSEFSDGLDEQYF	TGTGCCAGCAGTGAATTCTCGGACGGCCTCGACGAGCAGTACTTC
15	TRBV2	TRBJ1-1	NA	few	CASSGGETMNTEAFF	TGTGCCAGCTCCGGGGGAGAGACTATGAACACTGAAGCTTTCTTT
16	TRBV30	TRBJ2-3	TRBD1	NA	CAWSVLRDRNTDTQYF	TGTGCCTGGAGTGTACTTCGGGACAGAAATACAGATACGCAGTATTTT
13	TRBV12-3/TRBV12-4	TRBJ1-1	NA	NA	CASLDRGGWAAFF	TGTGCCAGCCTTGACCGGGGAGGGTGGGCAGCTTTCTTT
14	TRBV9	TRBJ2-7	NA	few	CASSWQGLGDEQYF	TGTGCCAGCAGCTGGCAGGGCCTTGGGGACGAGCAGTACTTC
14	TRBV7-9	TRBJ2-7	NA	NA	CASSAGTKYYEQYF	TGTGCCAGCAGCGCCGGGACAAAATACTACGAGCAGTACTTC
15	TRBV20-1	TRBJ2-1	TRBD2	NA	CSARDPLAWTNEQFF	TGCAGTGCTAGAGATCCACTAGCGTGGACCAATGAGCAGTTCTTC
13	TRBV2	TRBJ2-3	NA	NA	CASSAGGLLVEYF	TGTGCCAGCAGTGCTGGAGGACTCCTAGTCGAGTATTTT
14	TRBV28	TRBJ1-5	NA	few	CASSMGQRGQPQHF	TGTGCCAGCAGTATGGGACAAAGGGGTCAGCCCCAGCATTTT
14	TRBV20-1	TRBJ2-1	TRBD1	NA	CSATNDGQDNEQFF	TGCAGTGCTACCAACGACGGACAGGACAATGAGCAGTTCTTC
17	TRBV4-1	TRBJ2-1	TRBD2	few	CASSQDPRLAGYNEQFF	TGCGCCAGCAGCCAAGATCCCCGACTAGCGGGCTACAATGAGCAGTTCTTC
16	TRBV7-3	TRBJ2-3	TRBD2	many	CASSLLAGGPTDTQYF	TGTGCCAGCAGCTTATTGGCGGGAGGGCCCACAGATACGCAGTATTTT
15	TRBV9	TRBJ2-1	NA	few	CASSVDSHRSNEQFF	TGTGCCAGCAGCGTAGACAGCCACAGGAGCAATGAGCAGTTCTTC
18	TRBV12-3/TRBV12-4	TRBJ2-1	TRBD2	NA	CASSALSLGLAGAYEQFF	TGTGCCAGCAGTGCCCTTTCACTAGGGCTAGCGGGAGCGTATGAGCAGTTCTTC
12	TRBV7-8	TRBJ2-7	NA	NA	CASSLAGGEQYF	TGTGCCAGCAGCTTAGCAGGGGGTGAGCAGTACTTC
16	TRBV7-2	TRBJ1-1	NA	many	CASSADTGTENTEAFF	TGTGCCAGCAGCGCTGATACCGGGACCGAGAACACTGAAGCTTTCTTT
16	TRBV28	TRBJ2-1	NA	few	CASSFTGHQGYNEQFF	TGTGCCAGCAGTTTCACGGGACACCAGGGATACAATGAGCAGTTCTTC
16	TRBV6-6	TRBJ1-4	TRBD1	many	CASSYATGATNEKLFF	TGTGCCAGCAGTTACGCGACAGGGGCAACTAATGAAAAACTGTTTTTT
14	TRBV2	TRBJ2-7	TRBD2	NA	CASSTTSGRNEQYF	TGTGCCAGCAGCACCACTAGCGGGAGGAACGAGCAGTACTTC
14	TRBV7-6	TRBJ2-7	NA	NA	CASSLGSGIDEQYF	TGTGCCAGCAGCTTAGGGTCAGGGATCGACGAGCAGTACTTC
14	TRBV20-1	TRBJ1-4	NA	few	CSAARGGPQEKLFF	TGCAGTGCCGCTCGGGGGGGGCCCCAGGAAAAACTGTTTTTT
15	TRBV7-2	TRBJ2-5	TRBD1	few	CASSPAPTGAGEQYF	TGTGCCAGCAGCCCAGCCCCGACAGGGGCAGGTGAGCAGTACTTC
15	TRBV6-6	TRBJ2-7	TRBD1	NA	CASSHSDRGNSEQYF	TGTGCCAGCAGTCATTCGGACAGGGGGAACAGCGAGCAGTACTTC
14	TRBV12-3/TRBV12-4	TRBJ1-2	NA	few	CASSPDTGNYGYTF	TGTGCCAGCAGTCCGGACACGGGGAACTATGGCTACACCTTC
16	TRBV12-3/TRBV12-4	TRBJ2-3	TRBD2	NA	CASSRGWGGSADTQYF	TGTGCCAGCAGCCGGGGATGGGGGGGGAGCGCAGATACGCAGTATTTT
13	TRBV20-1	TRBJ2-7	TRBD2	NA	CSAAIAGPYEQYF	TGCAGTGCCGCGATAGCGGGACCCTACGAGCAGTACTTC
12	TRBV6-5	TRBJ2-1	NA	NA	CASSYVGNEQFF	TGTGCCAGCAGCTATGTAGGTAATGAGCAGTTCTTC
16	TRBV7-9	TRBJ2-1	NA	NA	CASGAGGVNYYNEQFF	TGTGCCAGCGGGGCCGGGGGTGTGAACTACTACAATGAGCAGTTCTTC
16	TRBV6-5	TRBJ2-3	TRBD2	many	CASSYGREGPTDTQYF	TGTGCCAGCAGTTACGGGCGGGAGGGCCCCACAGATACGCAGTATTTT
13	TRBV10-3	TRBJ2-7	NA	NA	CAIRSGQRYEQYF	TGTGCCATCAGATCCGGACAGCGGTACGAGCAGTACTTC
18	TRBV7-2	TRBJ2-4	TRBD1	few	CASSLGFPGGSAKNIQYF	TGTGCCAGCAGCTTAGGGTTTCCAGGGGGCTCAGCCAAAAACATTCAGTACTTC